This T cell receptor (beta chain) was recorded in a study of shared clonotypes between healthy human individuals. This CDR3 has 14 amino acids. From germline, CDR1 is KGHSH and CDR2 LQKENI. After removal of 2 bases from V and 7 bases from J, the junction contained 6 bases not matched to a gene. This table comes from immunoSEQ multiplex PCR, and its TCRdb copy is limited to in-frame clones, with some not included. The repertoire consists of approximately 1,500,000 clones, with 95% to 99% occurring once and the leading ten covering about 0.4%. The TCR comes from a man younger than 40 in good health. Sequencing was carried out using naive CD4+ T cells sorted from blood. As to subset: CD45RA+ positively selected. The V call is TRBV18, the J call TRBJ1-1, with 8 bases lining up with TRBD1. CDR3 loop: CASSPIDRGLEAFF. The CDR3, as DNA: TGTGCCAGCTCACCAATAGACAGGGGTCTTGAAGCTTTCTTT.